This T cell receptor (beta chain) was captured by sequencing in a study of Graves' ophthalmopathy and Graves' hyperthyroidism. Looking at the study overall: Ophthalmopathy not arising within 18 months of follow-up defined hyperthyroidism as stable.

CDR3 regions of TCR beta were amplified from RNA transcripts. Amplification began with first-round RT-PCR using HTBI primers, then second-round multiplex PCR was performed. TCRdb passed the multiplex PCR reads through MiXCR, listing each CDR3 protein once. The profile shows over a million distinct CDR3 sequences, roughly 35% of them singletons. Eligible hyperthyroidism cases comprised new diagnoses of under 2 months' duration in individuals aged 18 to 65. Certain patients were not enrolled. These were patients with other autoimmune diseases, uncontrolled infections, pregnancy or lactation. The germline gives CDR1 SQVTM, CDR2 ANQGSEA. This CDR3 has 13 residues. V gave up 4 bases and J gave up 1 base, with 7 bases separating them. Study-wide findings and caveats: Blood samples also showed most expanded thyroid clonotypes exceeding 0.001 frequency.

This clonotype was counted ten times or more. Its antigen is unknown. This rearrangement joins TRBV29-1 to TRBJ2-2; D is undetermined. Sequencing used peripheral blood or thyroid tissue (not recorded which). The TCR sequence derives from an adult man with Graves' hyperthyroidism. The CDR3 DNA reads TGCAGCGTTGGTCGCGGGAACACCGGGGAGCTGTTTTTT. It yields the protein CSVGRGNTGELFF.